The 29 T cell receptor beta chains presented below share a single source sample, sequenced in a study of breast tumors, draining lymph nodes, adjacent tissues. MiXCR, run by TCRdb on the multiplex PCR reads, gives a single entry per CDR3 protein. The data hold 30,000 to 40,000 distinct CDR3 sequences, with roughly 36% observed a single time. Sequenced input: breast tumor tissue. The source is a female donor with breast cancer. Some clones in this sample may be carry-over from other donors' samples.

This clonotype was recorded at least ten times. The CDR3, as DNA: TGTGCCAGCAGCTCCACATTAGCGGGAGAAGAGACCCAGTACTTC. Its translation: CASSSTLAGEETQYF. V and J are TRBV11-1 and TRBJ2-5, with 9 bases aligning to TRBD2. From germline, CDR1 is SGHAT and CDR2 FQDESV (reference sequence). The CDR3 is 15 amino acids. Losses at the gene ends were 4 bases for V and 3 bases for J; bases not matched to a gene: 6.

This clonotype was recorded at least ten times. J is TRBJ2-5 and V is TRBV6-2 or TRBV6-3; D uncertain. V lost 7 bases, J lost 3 bases, and 6 bases lay in between. Germline-derived CDR1 and CDR2 are MNHEY and SVGEGT. This CDR3 contains 11 residues. CDR3 region: CASTFKETQYF. The CDR3 nucleotides are TGTGCCAGCACCTTCAAAGAGACCCAGTACTTC.

This clonotype has a count of ten or more. This rearrangement joins TRBV6-6 to TRBJ1-5; D ambiguous. The V end was cut by 0 bases, the J end by 0 bases, with 12 bases between. The CDR3 runs 17 residues. The germline gives CDR1 MNHNY, CDR2 SVGAGI (reference sequence). The CDR3 DNA is TGTGCCAGCAGTTACTCGGTCATTTCCCATAGCAATCAGCCCCAGCATTTT. Encoded protein: CASSYSVISHSNQPQHF.

This clonotype was counted ten times or more. The chain recombines TRBV4-1 with TRBJ2-1, with 14 positions matching TRBD2. Trimming cost V 3 bases and J 7 bases; bases outside gene matches: 8. The CDR3 has 17 amino acids. CDR1 MGHRA and CDR2 YSYEKL come from the germline V gene. This CDR3 reads CASSQLNGLAGGNEQFF. CDR3 coding DNA: TGCGCCAGCAGCCAGTTGAACGGACTAGCGGGAGGTAATGAGCAGTTCTTC.

This clonotype was recorded many times. V and J are TRBV2 and TRBJ1-4, with 12 bases that match TRBD1. Germline CDR1 SNHLY, CDR2 FYNNEI. There are 14 residues in the CDR3. V was pared by 6 bases and J by 7 bases, with 3 bases of the junction left unmatched. Written as DNA, the CDR3 is TGTGCCAGCAGCCGGGACAGGGGGCTTGAAAAACTGTTTTTT. Its translation is CASSRDRGLEKLFF.

This clonotype was recorded at least ten times. This sequence joins TRBV10-3 and TRBJ2-5; possible D gene TRBD2, 6 bases. In germline, CDR1 is ENHRY, CDR2 SYGVKD. The CDR3 runs to 15 residues. With 2 bases removed from V and 4 bases from J, the gap between germline ends came to 14 bases. CDR3 nucleotides: TGTGCCATCAGTGAGCCCTTAGGAGGGTTAGAGACCCAGTACTTC. It specifies CAISEPLGGLETQYF.

The chain recombines TRBV20-1 with TRBJ2-7, with D maybe TRBD2 (5 bases). The germline gives CDR1 DFQATT, CDR2 SNEGSKA (reference sequence). The CDR3 covers 14 residues. V was pared by 3 bases and J by 2 bases, with 14 bases between. The CDR3 spells CSARVGPGTYEQYF. CDR3 coding DNA: TGCAGTGCTAGGGTCGGGCCCGGGACCTACGAGCAGTACTTC.

This clonotype is deemed medium-sized. The chain is built from TRBV24-1 and TRBJ2-5, with 9 bases identical to TRBD1. The V gene's germline CDR1 is KGHDR and CDR2 SFDVKD. This CDR3 contains 14 residues. The V segment lost 5 bases and the J segment 4 bases; nucleotides outside the gene matches: 4. The CDR3 is CATSGDRGVETQYF. CDR3 coding DNA: TGTGCCACCAGTGGCGACAGGGGGGTAGAGACCCAGTACTTC.

The CDR3 loop reads CASRGGQGLGQPQHF. Written as DNA, the CDR3 is TGTGCCAGCAGAGGGGGACAGGGGTTAGGTCAGCCCCAGCATTTT. The rearrangement uses TRBV2 and TRBJ1-5, with 10 bases identical to TRBD1. After removal of 6 bases from V and 6 bases from J, the junction contained 8 bases not matched to a gene. Germline lookup yields CDR1 SNHLY and CDR2 FYNNEI. The length of the CDR3 is 15 residues.

This clonotype has just a few counts. A junction end diverges from the germline sequence, so it may reflect a read error. This chain links TRBV14 with TRBJ2-6, with D unclear. The CDR3 loop spans 16 amino acids. The germline gives CDR1 SGHDN, CDR2 FVKESK. The CDR3 DNA is TGTGCCAGCAGCCAAGGGGTGTCCTCTGGAGCCAACGTCCTGACTTTC. Its protein is CASSQGVSSGANVLTF.

A note on this clonotype: A much larger clonotype is one base distant, so this may be a read error. The chain joins TRBV24-1 to TRBJ2-2; 11 nucleotides agree with TRBD1. CDR3 length equals 17 residues. Per germline, CDR1 KGHDR and CDR2 SFDVKD. V trimming: 4 bases; J trimming: 6 bases; junction bases outside the gene matches: 9. CDR3 coding DNA: TGTGCCACCAGTGACCGCGGACAGGGGGCGTTTGCCGGGGAGCTGTTTTTT. The encoded protein is CATSDRGQGAFAGELFF.

The V and J genes are TRBV11-2 and TRBJ1-3; no clear D gene. Trimming pared 2 bases from V and 2 bases from J, leaving 10 bases between. The CDR3 is made up of 15 amino acids. Germline V gene sequence: CDR1 SGHAT, CDR2 FQNNGV. DNA of the CDR3: TGTGCCAGCAGCTTAAATCAGTACCCTGGAAACACCATATATTTT. Amino acid sequence: CASSLNQYPGNTIYF.

The chain uses TRBV28 and TRBJ1-4; D gene unclear. Deletions cut 10 bases from V and 0 bases from J, with 9 bases between. Germline lookup yields CDR1 MDHEN and CDR2 SYDVKM. This CDR3 spans 13 amino acids. The CDR3 DNA sequence: TGTGCCACCATTGCTGCAACTAATGAAAAACTGTTTTTT. It translates to CATIAATNEKLFF.

This chain uses TRBV7-9 with TRBJ1-6; D uncertain. CDR3 length equals 13 residues. Germline values: CDR1 SEHNR, CDR2 FQNEAQ (reference sequence). V shed 5 bases and J shed 7 bases, with 9 bases lying between them. The CDR3 DNA reads TGTGCCAGCAGCCCGGCCGAGAATTCACCCCTCCACTTT. As protein: CASSPAENSPLHF.

In its sample, this clonotype ranks as medium-sized. This rearrangement joins TRBV15 to TRBJ2-7; no reliable D call. Germline CDR1 and CDR2: LNHNV and YYDKDF (reference sequence). The CDR3 has 14 residues. Trimming pared 4 bases from V and 4 bases from J, leaving 14 bases between. The CDR3 sequence is CATSNPLGEYEQYF. CDR3 sequence (DNA): TGTGCCACCAGCAATCCTCTGGGTGAATACGAGCAGTACTTC.

This clonotype was seen many times. This chain joins TRBV5-8 and TRBJ1-3; D gene ambiguous. This CDR3 has 14 residues. Trimming pared 4 bases from V and 0 bases from J, leaving 8 bases between. The germline V gene encodes CDR1 SGHTS and CDR2 YDEGEE. The CDR3 reads CASSADTSGNTIYF. The CDR3 coding sequence is TGTGCCAGCAGCGCCGACACCTCTGGAAACACCATATATTTT.

This clonotype was found many times. The chain joins TRBV12-3 or TRBV12-4 to TRBJ2-1; 12 nucleotides agree with TRBD2. This CDR3 has 16 residues. V lost 7 bases to trimming and J lost 7 bases; unmatched junction nucleotides: 11. The CDR3 DNA sequence: TGTGCCAGCACTGGACTAGCGGGATTGGGACTAAATGAGCAGTTCTTC. This sequence encodes CASTGLAGLGLNEQFF.

The count of this clonotype is one. This rearrangement joins TRBV7-2 to TRBJ2-7, with 7 bases identical to TRBD1. The V gene end was trimmed by 5 bases and the J gene end by 2 bases; junction bases not matched to a gene: 6. The CDR3 consists of 14 residues. Germline CDR1 reads SGHTA; CDR2 reads FQGNSA. The CDR3 sequence is CASSQGQIPYEQYF. CDR3 coding DNA: TGTGCCAGCAGCCAGGGACAGATCCCCTACGAGCAGTACTTC.

Details on this clonotype: A much bigger clone sits one base away, suggesting this may be a read error. V usage is TRBV20-1 and J usage is TRBJ1-4; D ambiguous. Trimming took off 3 bases at V and 13 bases at J, with 15 bases between the two ends. CDR1 and CDR2 (germline): DFQATT, SNEGSKA (reference sequence). The CDR3 contains 12 residues. The DNA of the CDR3 is TGCAGTGCTAGTGAAGGGATTCGAAGACTGTTTTTT. Its protein is CSASEGIRRLFF.

This clonotype was counted only a few times. V gene TRBV5-5 combines with J gene TRBJ2-1, with 13 bases identical to TRBD2. Germline values: CDR1 SGHKS, CDR2 YYEKEE (reference sequence). The CDR3 extends over 14 amino acids. V was pared by 4 bases and J by 14 bases, with 9 bases of the junction left unmatched. CDR3 nucleotides: TGTGCCAGCAGCGCCGGACTAGCGGGGGCCTTGGAGTTCTTC. This encodes CASSAGLAGALEFF.

In this sample, this clonotype turned up a few times. The chain links TRBV30 to TRBJ2-2, with D perhaps matching TRBD1 (6 bases). This CDR3 region has 13 residues. CDR1 and CDR2 from the germline V gene are GTSNPN and SVGIG (reference sequence). V shed 3 bases and J shed 8 bases, with 13 bases lying between them. The CDR3 DNA sequence: TGTGCCTGGAGAAAAGGGGGTGTGGGGGAGCTGTTTTTT. It translates to CAWRKGGVGELFF.

This clonotype was seen many times. The V call is TRBV3-1, the J call TRBJ2-3; D is perhaps TRBD2 (6 bases). Trimming removed 1 base at V and 0 bases at J, with 8 bases between. Germline loops: CDR1 LGHDT, CDR2 YNNKEL (reference sequence). The CDR3 contains 15 residues. The DNA of the CDR3 is TGTGCCAGCAGCCAAGGGAGGGCCAGCACAGATACGCAGTATTTT. Protein product: CASSQGRASTDTQYF.

This clonotype was seen repeatedly, ten times or more. The rearrangement joins TRBV6-6 to TRBJ2-7, with D possibly TRBD2 on 5 matching bases. V dropped 6 bases and J dropped 0 bases, with 12 bases sitting between them. The germline gives CDR1 MNHNY, CDR2 SVGAGI (reference sequence). The CDR3 has 14 amino acids. The CDR3 bases are TGTGCCAGCAGGAGGACTGCAGACTCCTACGAGCAGTACTTC. Amino acid sequence: CASRRTADSYEQYF.

This chain connects TRBV5-1 to TRBJ2-7; maybe TRBD2 (5 bases). CDR1 and CDR2 (germline): SGHRS, YFSETQ. Trimming cost V 0 bases and J 5 bases, with 6 bases left between them. This CDR3 has 12 amino acids. The chain's CDR3 is CASSLGGDEQYF. DNA of the CDR3: TGCGCCAGCAGCTTGGGGGGAGACGAGCAGTACTTC.

This clonotype is medium-sized. The chain couples TRBV7-9 to TRBJ1-4, with D unresolved. From germline, CDR1 is SEHNR and CDR2 FQNEAQ (reference sequence). The CDR3 is made up of 18 amino acids. V was cut by 5 bases and J by 0 bases, with 19 bases left in between. DNA of the CDR3: TGTGCCAGCAGCCCCCACAGTTTCGGACCCTCAACTAATGAAAAACTGTTTTTT. This gives the protein CASSPHSFGPSTNEKLFF.

A note on this clonotype: Given a much more abundant clone one base away, this may be a read error. The gene calls are TRBV4-3 and TRBJ2-7; D is ambiguous. From germline, CDR1 is LGHNA and CDR2 YSLEER. The CDR3 extends over 16 amino acids. In DNA, the CDR3 is TGCGCCAGCAGCCAAGATGTGGCGTTCAGCTCCTACGAGCGGTACTTC. This codes for CASSQDVAFSSYERYF.

As to this clonotype: The CDR3 carries no conserved terminal phenylalanine or tryptophan, so it likely arises from a read error. It is unclear where the CDR3 begins or ends on the DNA, so no DNA is shown, and the CDR3 is as TCRdb lists it. This chain uses TRBV20-1 with TRBJ2-2; TRBD2 is the table's D call, not checked against the DNA. The CDR3 extends over 13 residues, inclusive of both ends. CDR1 DFQATT and CDR2 SNEGSKA come from the germline V gene (reference sequence). CDR3 region: CSASGRATGELSV.

V gene TRBV11-3 combines with J gene TRBJ2-1, with 9 bases that match TRBD2. Germline trimming cut 3 bases from V and 8 bases from J; bases unmatched to any gene: 8. The CDR3 sequence is 15 residues long. Germline loops: CDR1 SGHNT, CDR2 YENEEA. The CDR3 region has the DNA TGTGCCAGCAGCTTCGGGGGTAGCGGGAGCCATGAGCAGTTCTTC. Its translation is CASSFGGSGSHEQFF.

Comment on this clonotype: This may stem from a read error, because a much larger clone lies one nucleotide away. It is likely a read error, because the conserved phenylalanine at the end of the CDR3 is missing. The rearrangement joins TRBV19 to TRBJ2-3; D not certain. V dropped 2 bases and J dropped 2 bases, with 8 bases sitting between them. CDR3 size: 14 residues. Looked up from germline, CDR1 is LNHDA and CDR2 is SQIVND (reference sequence). The DNA for the CDR3 is TGTGCCAGTAGTATAAGTTCCTTCACAGATACGCAGTATTGT. Its protein is CASSISSFTDTQYC.